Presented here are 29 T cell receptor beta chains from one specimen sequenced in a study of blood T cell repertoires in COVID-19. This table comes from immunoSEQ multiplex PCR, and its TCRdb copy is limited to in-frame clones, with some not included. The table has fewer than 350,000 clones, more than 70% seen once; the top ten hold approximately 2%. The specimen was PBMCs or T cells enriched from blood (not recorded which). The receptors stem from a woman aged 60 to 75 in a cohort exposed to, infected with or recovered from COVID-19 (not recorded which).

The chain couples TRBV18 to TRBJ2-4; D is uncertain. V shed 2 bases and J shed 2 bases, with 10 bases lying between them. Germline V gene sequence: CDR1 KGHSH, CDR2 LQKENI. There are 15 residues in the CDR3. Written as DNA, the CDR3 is TGTGCCAGCTCACCAAAGGAACAGTCCAAAAACATTCAGTACTTC. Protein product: CASSPKEQSKNIQYF.

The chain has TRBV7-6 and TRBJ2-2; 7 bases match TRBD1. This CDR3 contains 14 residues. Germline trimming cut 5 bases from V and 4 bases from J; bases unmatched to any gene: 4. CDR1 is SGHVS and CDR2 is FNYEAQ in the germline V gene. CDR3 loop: CASSPQGLTGELFF. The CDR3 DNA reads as TGTGCCAGCAGCCCACAGGGGCTCACCGGGGAGCTGTTTTTT.

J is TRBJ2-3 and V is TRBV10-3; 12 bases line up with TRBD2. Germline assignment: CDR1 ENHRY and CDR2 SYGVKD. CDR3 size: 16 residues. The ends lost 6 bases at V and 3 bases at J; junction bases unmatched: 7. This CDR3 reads CAISPGTSGFTDTQYF. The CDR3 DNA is TGTGCCATCAGCCCCGGGACTAGCGGGTTTACAGATACGCAGTATTTT.

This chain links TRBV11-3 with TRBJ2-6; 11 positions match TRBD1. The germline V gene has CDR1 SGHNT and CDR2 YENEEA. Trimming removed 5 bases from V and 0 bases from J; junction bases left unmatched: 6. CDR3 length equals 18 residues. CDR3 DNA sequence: TGTGCCAGCAGCAGGGGACAGGGGGGCCCCTCTGGGGCCAACGTCCTGACTTTC. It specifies CASSRGQGGPSGANVLTF.

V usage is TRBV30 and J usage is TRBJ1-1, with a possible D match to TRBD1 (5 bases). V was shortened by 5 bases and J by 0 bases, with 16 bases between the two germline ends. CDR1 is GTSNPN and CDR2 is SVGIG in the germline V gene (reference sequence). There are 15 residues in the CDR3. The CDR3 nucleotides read TGTGCCTGGGAGCACGGTCGGGGGATGAACACTGAAGCTTTCTTT. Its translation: CAWEHGRGMNTEAFF.

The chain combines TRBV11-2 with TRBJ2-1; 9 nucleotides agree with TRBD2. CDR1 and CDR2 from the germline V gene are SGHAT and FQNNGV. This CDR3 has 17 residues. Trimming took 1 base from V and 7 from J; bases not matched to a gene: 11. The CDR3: CASSLVSSGSMGNEQFF. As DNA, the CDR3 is TGTGCCAGCAGCTTAGTTAGTAGCGGGAGCATGGGGAATGAGCAGTTCTTC. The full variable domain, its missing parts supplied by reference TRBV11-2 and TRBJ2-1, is EAGVAQSPRYKIIEKRQSVAFWCNPISGHATLYWYQQILGQGPKLLIQFQNNGVVDDSQLPKDRFSAERLKGVDSTLKIQPAKLEDSAVYLCASSLVSSGSMGNEQFFGPGTRLTVL.

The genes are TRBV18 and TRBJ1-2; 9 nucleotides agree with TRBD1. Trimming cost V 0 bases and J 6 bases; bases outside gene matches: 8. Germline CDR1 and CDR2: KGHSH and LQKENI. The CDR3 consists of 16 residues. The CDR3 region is CASSPPGTGSVDGYTF. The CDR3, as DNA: TGTGCCAGCTCACCACCGGGGACAGGGAGCGTTGATGGCTACACCTTC.

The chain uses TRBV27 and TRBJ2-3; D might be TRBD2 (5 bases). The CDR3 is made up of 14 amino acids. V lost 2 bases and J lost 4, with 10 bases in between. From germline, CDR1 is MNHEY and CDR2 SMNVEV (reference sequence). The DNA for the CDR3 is TGTGCCAGCAGTTTAGGAGGAGGACCAGATACGCAGTATTTT. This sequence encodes CASSLGGGPDTQYF.

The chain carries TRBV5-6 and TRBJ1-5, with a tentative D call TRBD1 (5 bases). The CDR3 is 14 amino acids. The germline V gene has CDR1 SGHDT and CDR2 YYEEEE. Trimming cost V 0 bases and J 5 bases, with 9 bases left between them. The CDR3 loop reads CASSLAGWHQPQHF. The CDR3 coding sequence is TGTGCCAGCAGCTTGGCAGGGTGGCATCAGCCCCAGCATTTT. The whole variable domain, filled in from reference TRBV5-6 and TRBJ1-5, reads DAGVTQSPTHLIKTRGQQVTLRCSPKSGHDTVSWYQQALGQGPQFIFQYYEEEERQRGNFPDRFSGHQFPNYSSELNVNALLLGDSALYLCASSLAGWHQPQHFGDGTRLSIL.

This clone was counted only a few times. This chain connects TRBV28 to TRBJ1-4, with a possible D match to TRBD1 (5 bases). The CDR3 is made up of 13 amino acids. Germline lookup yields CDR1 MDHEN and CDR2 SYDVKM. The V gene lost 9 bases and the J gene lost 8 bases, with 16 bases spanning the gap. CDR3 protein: CASLGGGGEKLFF. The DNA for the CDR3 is TGTGCCAGTCTTGGGGGAGGCGGCGAAAAACTGTTTTTT.

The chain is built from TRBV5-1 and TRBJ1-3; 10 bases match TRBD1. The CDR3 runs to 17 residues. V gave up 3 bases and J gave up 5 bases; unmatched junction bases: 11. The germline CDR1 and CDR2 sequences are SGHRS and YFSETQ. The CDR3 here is CASSSTGQGVYRNTIYF. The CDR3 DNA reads TGCGCCAGCAGCTCGACTGGACAGGGGGTATATAGAAACACCATATATTTT.

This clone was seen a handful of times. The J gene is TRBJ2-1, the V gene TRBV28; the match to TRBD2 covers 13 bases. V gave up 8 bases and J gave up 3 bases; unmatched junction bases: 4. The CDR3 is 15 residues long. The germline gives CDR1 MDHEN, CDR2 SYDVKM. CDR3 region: CASRTSGSGYNEQFF. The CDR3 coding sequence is TGTGCCAGCCGGACTAGCGGGAGTGGCTACAATGAGCAGTTCTTC.

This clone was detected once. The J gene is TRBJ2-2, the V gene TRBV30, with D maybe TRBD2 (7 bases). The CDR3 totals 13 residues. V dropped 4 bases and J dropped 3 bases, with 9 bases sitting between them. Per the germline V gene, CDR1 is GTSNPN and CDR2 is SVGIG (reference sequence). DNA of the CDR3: TGTGCCTGGACGGGGGGCCACACCGGGGAGCTGTTTTTT. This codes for CAWTGGHTGELFF.

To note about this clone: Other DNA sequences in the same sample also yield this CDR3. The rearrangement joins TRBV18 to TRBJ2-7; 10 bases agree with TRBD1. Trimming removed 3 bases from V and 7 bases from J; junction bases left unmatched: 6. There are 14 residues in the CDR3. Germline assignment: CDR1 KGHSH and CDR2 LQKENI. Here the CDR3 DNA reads TGTGCCAGCTCACCCGGACAGGGGGTGGGGGAGCAGTACTTC. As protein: CASSPGQGVGEQYF.

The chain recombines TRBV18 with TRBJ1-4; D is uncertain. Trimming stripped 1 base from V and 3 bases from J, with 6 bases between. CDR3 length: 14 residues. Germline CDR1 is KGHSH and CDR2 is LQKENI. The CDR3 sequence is CASSPQGANEKLFF. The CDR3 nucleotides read TGTGCCAGCTCACCACAGGGAGCTAATGAAAAACTGTTTTTT.

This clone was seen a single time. In DNA, the CDR3 is TGTGCCAGCAGCTTTCGGACAGACTCCCAAGAGACCCAGTACTTC. Translating gives CASSFRTDSQETQYF. The rearrangement uses TRBV7-9 and TRBJ2-5; the D gene is possibly TRBD1 (6 bases). The CDR3 runs 15 residues. CDR1 and CDR2 (germline): SEHNR, FQNEAQ (reference sequence). Trimming took off 3 bases at V and 1 base at J, with 12 bases between the two ends.

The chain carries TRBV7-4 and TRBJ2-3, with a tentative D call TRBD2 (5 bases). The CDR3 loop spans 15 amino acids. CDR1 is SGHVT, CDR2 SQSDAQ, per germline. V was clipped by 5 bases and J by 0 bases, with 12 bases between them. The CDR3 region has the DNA TGTGCCAGCAGCCCCGAGCGGACCAGCACAGATACGCAGTATTTT. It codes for CASSPERTSTDTQYF. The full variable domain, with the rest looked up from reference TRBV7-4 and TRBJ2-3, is GAGVSQSPRYKVAKRGRDVALRCDSISGHVTLYWYRQTLGQGSEVLTYSQSDAQRDKSGRPSGRFSAERPERSVSTLKIQRTEQGDSAVYLCASSPERTSTDTQYFGPGTRLTVL.

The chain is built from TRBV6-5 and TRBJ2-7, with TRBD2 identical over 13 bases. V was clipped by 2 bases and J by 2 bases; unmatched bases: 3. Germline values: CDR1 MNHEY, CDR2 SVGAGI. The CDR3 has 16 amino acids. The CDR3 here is CASSYLTSGRPYEQYF. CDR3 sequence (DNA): TGTGCCAGCAGTTACCTGACTAGCGGGAGGCCCTACGAGCAGTACTTC.

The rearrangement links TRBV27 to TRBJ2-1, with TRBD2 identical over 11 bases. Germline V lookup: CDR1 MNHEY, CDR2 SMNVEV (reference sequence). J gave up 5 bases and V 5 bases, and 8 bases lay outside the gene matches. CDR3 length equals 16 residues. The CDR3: CASSPRTSGPNNEQFF. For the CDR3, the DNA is TGTGCCAGCAGTCCCCGGACTAGCGGGCCGAACAATGAGCAGTTCTTC.

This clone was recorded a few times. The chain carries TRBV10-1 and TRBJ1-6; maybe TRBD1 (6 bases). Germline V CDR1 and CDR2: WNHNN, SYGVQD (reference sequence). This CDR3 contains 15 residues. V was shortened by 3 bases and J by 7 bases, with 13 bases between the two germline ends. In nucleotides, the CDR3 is TGCGCCAGCAGTGATCGGGACACCCCGAATTCACCCCTCCACTTT. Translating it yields CASSDRDTPNSPLHF.

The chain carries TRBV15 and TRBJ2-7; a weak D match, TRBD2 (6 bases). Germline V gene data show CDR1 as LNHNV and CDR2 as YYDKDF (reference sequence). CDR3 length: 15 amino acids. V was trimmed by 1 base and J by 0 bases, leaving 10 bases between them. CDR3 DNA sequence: TGTGCCACCAGCAGAGCAGGAGGGAGCTCCTACGAGCAGTACTTC. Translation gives CATSRAGGSSYEQYF. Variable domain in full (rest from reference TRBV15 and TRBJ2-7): DAMVIQNPRYQVTQFGKPVTLSCSQTLNHNVMYWYQQKSSQAPKLLFHYYDKDFNNEADTPDNFQSRRPNTSFCFLDIRSPGLGDTAMYLCATSRAGGSSYEQYFGPGTRLTVT.

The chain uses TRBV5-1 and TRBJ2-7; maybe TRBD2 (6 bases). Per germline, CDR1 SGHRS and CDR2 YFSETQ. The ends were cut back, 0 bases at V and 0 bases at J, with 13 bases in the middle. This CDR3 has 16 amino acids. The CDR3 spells CASSLGGSGTSYEQYF. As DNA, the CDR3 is TGCGCCAGCAGCTTGGGAGGTAGCGGCACCTCCTACGAGCAGTACTTC.

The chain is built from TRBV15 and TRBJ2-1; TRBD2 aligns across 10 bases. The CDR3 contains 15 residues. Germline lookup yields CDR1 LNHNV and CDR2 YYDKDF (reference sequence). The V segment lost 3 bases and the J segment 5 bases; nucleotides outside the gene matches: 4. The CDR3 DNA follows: TGTGCCACCAGCAGGCTAGCGGGAGCAAACAATGAGCAGTTCTTC. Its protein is CATSRLAGANNEQFF.

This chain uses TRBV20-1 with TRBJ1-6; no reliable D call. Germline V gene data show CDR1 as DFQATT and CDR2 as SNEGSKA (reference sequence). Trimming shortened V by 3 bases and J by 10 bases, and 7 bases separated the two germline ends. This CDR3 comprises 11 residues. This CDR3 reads CSASRGSPLHF. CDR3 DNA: TGCAGTGCTAGTCGGGGATCACCCCTCCACTTT.

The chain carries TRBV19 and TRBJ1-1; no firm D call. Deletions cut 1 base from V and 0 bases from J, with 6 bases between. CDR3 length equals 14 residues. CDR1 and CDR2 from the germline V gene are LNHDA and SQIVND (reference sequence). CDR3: CASSIVRVNTEAFF. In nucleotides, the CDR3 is TGTGCCAGTAGTATAGTACGGGTGAACACTGAAGCTTTCTTT.

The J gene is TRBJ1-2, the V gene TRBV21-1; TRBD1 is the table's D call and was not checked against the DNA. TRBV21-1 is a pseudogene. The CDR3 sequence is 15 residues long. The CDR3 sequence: CASSRSGRGNYGYTF. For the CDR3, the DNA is TGTGCCAGCAGCAGATCAGGAAGGGGGAACTATGGCTACACCTTC.

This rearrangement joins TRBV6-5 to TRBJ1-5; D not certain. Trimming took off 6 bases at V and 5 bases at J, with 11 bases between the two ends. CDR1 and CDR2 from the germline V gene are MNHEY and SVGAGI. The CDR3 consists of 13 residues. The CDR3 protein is CASSRESDQPQHF. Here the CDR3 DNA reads TGTGCCAGCAGCCGGGAGAGCGATCAGCCCCAGCATTTT.

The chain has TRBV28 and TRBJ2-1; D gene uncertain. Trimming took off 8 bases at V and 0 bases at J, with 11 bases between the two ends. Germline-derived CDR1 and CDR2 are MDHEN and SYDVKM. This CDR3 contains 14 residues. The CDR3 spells CASESVGSYNEQFF. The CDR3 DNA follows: TGTGCCAGCGAAAGCGTAGGCTCCTACAATGAGCAGTTCTTC.

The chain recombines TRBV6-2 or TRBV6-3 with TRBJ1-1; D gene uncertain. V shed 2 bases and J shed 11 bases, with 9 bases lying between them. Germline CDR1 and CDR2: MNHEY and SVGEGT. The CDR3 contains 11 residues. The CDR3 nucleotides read TGTGCCAGCAGTTACGGCCTCGGGGCTTTCTTT. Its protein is CASSYGLGAFF.